Below are 27 T cell receptor beta chains sequenced from a single sample in a study of blood T cell repertoires in COVID-19. Here immunoSEQ multiplex PCR was the method, and the copy in TCRdb shows in-frame clones only, minus some. The table includes 400,000 to 450,000 clones, roughly 90% detected once. What was sequenced was peripheral blood. These receptors all come from a woman aged 40 to 55 with COVID-19, enrolled during active disease.

The count of this clone is one. The gene calls are TRBV30 and TRBJ1-4; 9 nucleotides match TRBD1. Germline CDR1 is GTSNPN and CDR2 is SVGIG (reference sequence). CDR3 length: 14 amino acids. V was clipped by 3 bases and J by 7 bases; unmatched bases: 6. The chain's CDR3 is CAWSLGTGFEKLFF. The CDR3 bases are TGTGCCTGGAGCCTGGGGACAGGGTTTGAAAAACTGTTTTTT.

The chain has TRBV9 and TRBJ2-3; TRBD2 aligns across 13 bases. Per germline, CDR1 SGDLS and CDR2 YYNGEE. V lost 4 bases to trimming and J lost 4 bases; unmatched junction nucleotides: 3. The CDR3 length is 15 residues. CDR3 residues: CASSTSGGAADTQYF. DNA for the CDR3: TGTGCCAGCAGCACTAGCGGGGGGGCCGCAGATACGCAGTATTTT.

Concerning this clone: Its ends do not fully match the called genes, so a read error is possible. Other DNA sequences of this sample code for an identical CDR3. The chain is built from TRBV28 and TRBJ1-5; 8 nucleotides agree with TRBD1. Looked up from germline, CDR1 is MDHEN and CDR2 is SYDVKM. The CDR3 length is 15 residues. CDR3 amino acids: CASSIDRGRNQPQHF. CDR3 in DNA: TGTGCCAGCAGTATCGACAGGGGACGCAATCAACCCCAGCATTTT.

This chain joins TRBV19 and TRBJ1-1; 7 bases agree with TRBD1. This CDR3 spans 17 amino acids. V was pared by 3 bases and J by 2 bases, with 12 bases of the junction left unmatched. Germline loops: CDR1 LNHDA, CDR2 SQIVND (reference sequence). The CDR3 sequence is CASSMAPGQRRNTEAFF. The CDR3 DNA reads TGTGCCAGTAGTATGGCCCCGGGACAGAGGAGAAACACTGAAGCTTTCTTT.

The gene calls are TRBV30 and TRBJ1-4; 7 bases align to TRBD1. The CDR3 runs to 14 residues. J lost 6 bases, V lost 2 bases, and 6 bases had no gene match. Per the germline V gene, CDR1 is GTSNPN and CDR2 is SVGIG (reference sequence). CDR3 amino acids: CAWSPPGQHEKLFF. CDR3 sequence (DNA): TGTGCCTGGAGTCCTCCGGGACAGCATGAAAAACTGTTTTTT.

The chain carries TRBV6-6 and TRBJ2-1; D is perhaps TRBD1 (5 bases). With 5 bases removed from V and 2 bases from J, the gap between germline ends came to 13 bases. This CDR3 is built from 15 residues. Germline V CDR1 and CDR2: MNHNY, SVGAGI (reference sequence). In DNA, the CDR3 is TGTGCCAGCAGTCGTCCCCCAGGGCCCTACAATGAGCAGTTCTTC. Translated: CASSRPPGPYNEQFF.

This chain links TRBV28 with TRBJ1-6; 8 nucleotides agree with TRBD1. V lost 6 bases and J lost 0; bases outside the gene matches: 4. The CDR3 sequence is 16 residues long. Germline CDR1 is MDHEN and CDR2 is SYDVKM. CDR3 sequence: CASRPGGSSYNSPLHF. The CDR3 nucleotides read TGTGCCAGCAGACCAGGGGGCAGCTCCTATAATTCACCCCTCCACTTT.

This clone appeared a single time. This chain links TRBV4-3 with TRBJ2-3, with D maybe TRBD2 (7 bases). V was cut by 4 bases and J by 2 bases, with 16 bases left in between. From germline, CDR1 is LGHNA and CDR2 YSLEER. The CDR3 is 16 residues long. The CDR3 nucleotides are TGCGCCAGCAGCCGCGTCGCGGGGGCCCCCACAGATACGCAGTATTTT. Translated: CASSRVAGAPTDTQYF.

CDR3 DNA sequence: TGCGCCAGCAGCTTTGCCCCTACTCTGGGGGGGCAGTTCTTC. This sequence encodes CASSFAPTLGGQFF. This sequence joins TRBV5-1 and TRBJ2-1; D may be TRBD2 (6 bases). Germline CDR1 is SGHRS and CDR2 is YFSETQ. This CDR3 is 14 amino acids long. Trimming took off 2 bases at V and 12 bases at J, with 18 bases between the two ends. The variable domain in full, completed from reference TRBV5-1 and TRBJ2-1, reads KAGVTQTPRYLIKTRGQQVTLSCSPISGHRSVSWYQQTPGQGLQFLFEYFSETQRNKGNFPGRFSGRQFSNSRSEMNVSTLELGDSALYLCASSFAPTLGGQFFGPGTRLTVL.

V is TRBV6-5 and J is TRBJ1-2, with a tentative D call TRBD1 (6 bases). The CDR3 has 14 amino acids. Trimming pared 0 bases from V and 8 bases from J, leaving 13 bases between. Germline V gene lookup returns CDR1 MNHEY and CDR2 SVGAGI. The CDR3 reads CASSYSVVGGGYTF. In nucleotides, the CDR3 is TGTGCCAGCAGTTACTCGGTTGTAGGGGGAGGCTACACCTTC.

The chain links TRBV29-1 to TRBJ1-2; D gene uncertain. Trimming cost V 3 bases and J 1 base, with 12 bases left between them. CDR1 SQVTM and CDR2 ANQGSEA come from the germline V gene. This CDR3 comprises 14 residues. This CDR3 is CSVDGRDYNYGYTF. CDR3 DNA sequence: TGCAGCGTTGACGGGCGGGATTATAACTATGGCTACACCTTC.

The V call is TRBV5-6, the J call TRBJ1-1; D is uncertain. Looked up from germline, CDR1 is SGHDT and CDR2 is YYEEEE. This CDR3 is 17 amino acids long. Trimming removed 3 bases at V and 1 base at J, with 19 bases between. The CDR3, as DNA: TGTGCCAGCAGCTCAGCATTGACAAATACTCAGAACACTGAAGCTTTCTTT. This sequence encodes CASSSALTNTQNTEAFF.

The chain links TRBV21-1 to TRBJ2-5; the table names TRBD2, a call not compared with the DNA. TRBV21-1 is flagged as a pseudogene. CDR3 length: 19 amino acids. CDR3 in amino acids: CASSEMEREGRRSKETQYF. In DNA, the CDR3 is TGTGCCAGCAGCGAAATGGAGCGGGAGGGCCGTCGTTCAAAGGAGACCCAGTACTTC.

The chain employs TRBV24-1 and TRBJ2-3, with D uncertain. Germline CDR1 is KGHDR and CDR2 is SFDVKD. The V end lost 4 bases, the J end lost 2 bases, and 15 bases lay between the germline ends. The CDR3 is 16 residues long. CDR3 coding DNA: TGTGCCACCAGTGAGCGAGAGGCTGGTATCACAGATACGCAGTATTTT. It is translated as CATSEREAGITDTQYF.

This chain uses TRBV19 with TRBJ2-5; no clear D gene. Germline V CDR1 and CDR2: LNHDA, SQIVND (reference sequence). V lost 8 bases and J 5 bases, leaving 9 bases between the germline ends. This CDR3 region has 11 residues. The DNA for the CDR3 is TGTGCCAGTTCCGCCAGGGAGACCCAGTACTTC. Translating it yields CASSARETQYF. The full variable domain, rest sourced from reference TRBV19 and TRBJ2-5, is DGGITQSPKYLFRKEGQNVTLSCEQNLNHDAMYWYRQDPGQGLRLIYYSQIVNDFQKGDIAEGYSVSREKKESFPLTVTSAQKNPTAFYLCASSARETQYFGPGTRLLVL.

This clone is a singleton in its sample. The chain uses TRBV14 and TRBJ2-2; possible D gene TRBD2, 5 bases. The CDR3 is 14 amino acids. Deletions cut 4 bases from V and 4 bases from J, with 10 bases between. In germline, CDR1 is SGHDN, CDR2 FVKESK. This CDR3 is CASSPAGGTGELFF. Here the CDR3 DNA reads TGTGCCAGCAGCCCGGCGGGTGGCACCGGGGAGCTGTTTTTT.

This clone appeared a single time. The rearrangement uses TRBV28 and TRBJ2-7, with TRBD1 matching over 10 bases. Germline V gives CDR1 MDHEN, CDR2 SYDVKM. CDR3 length: 14 residues. J was trimmed by 1 base and V by 5 bases; bases with no gene match: 2. The CDR3: CASSPGQGSYEQYF. The CDR3 DNA reads TGTGCCAGCAGTCCGGGACAGGGGTCCTACGAGCAGTACTTC. The full variable domain, its missing parts supplied by reference TRBV28 and TRBJ2-7, is DVKVTQSSRYLVKRTGEKVFLECVQDMDHENMFWYRQDPGLGLRLIYFSYDVKMKEKGDIPEGYSVSREKKERFSLILESASTNQTSMYLCASSPGQGSYEQYFGPGTRLTVT.

J is TRBJ1-4 and V is TRBV7-9; TRBD1 aligns across 12 bases. The CDR3 is 15 amino acids. V shed 2 bases and J 12 bases; nucleotides not matched to a gene: 7. CDR1 and CDR2 (germline): SEHNR, FQNEAQ (reference sequence). The CDR3 loop reads CASSLSPGQGAELFF. The CDR3 region has the DNA TGTGCCAGCAGCTTAAGTCCGGGACAGGGGGCGGAACTGTTTTTT.

The chain links TRBV6-2 or TRBV6-3 to TRBJ2-1, with D possibly being TRBD2 (6 bases). Germline loops: CDR1 MNHEY, CDR2 SVGEGT. The CDR3 totals 13 residues. V dropped 2 bases and J dropped 7 bases, with 9 bases sitting between them. The CDR3 loop reads CASSYGGWNEQFF. DNA for the CDR3: TGTGCCAGCAGTTACGGGGGGTGGAATGAGCAGTTCTTC.

The rearrangement uses TRBV19 and TRBJ1-5; 7 bases agree with TRBD1. The V gene end was trimmed by 5 bases and the J gene end by 3 bases; junction bases not matched to a gene: 10. CDR1 is LNHDA and CDR2 is SQIVND in the germline V gene (reference sequence). This CDR3 region has 16 residues. CDR3 in amino acids: CASSHLFDRVNQPQHF. DNA of the CDR3: TGTGCCAGTAGTCATCTGTTCGACAGGGTCAATCAGCCCCAGCATTTT.

This chain connects TRBV5-1 to TRBJ1-2; 8 bases match TRBD1. The CDR3 has 18 amino acids. With 0 bases clipped from V and 10 bases from J, the junction kept 20 bases outside the gene matches. The germline gives CDR1 SGHRS, CDR2 YFSETQ. CDR3: CASSLVVSSRDRTLYYTF. The CDR3 DNA sequence: TGCGCCAGCAGCTTGGTCGTTTCGTCCCGGGACAGGACCCTTTACTACACCTTC. Variable domain in full (rest from reference TRBV5-1 and TRBJ1-2): KAGVTQTPRYLIKTRGQQVTLSCSPISGHRSVSWYQQTPGQGLQFLFEYFSETQRNKGNFPGRFSGRQFSNSRSEMNVSTLELGDSALYLCASSLVVSSRDRTLYYTFGSGTRLTVV.

The rearrangement joins TRBV20-1 to TRBJ1-3; D remains ambiguous. Germline CDR1 reads DFQATT; CDR2 reads SNEGSKA (reference sequence). This CDR3 contains 11 residues. Trimming left V 4 bases short and J 4 bases short, with 5 bases between. CDR3 in amino acids: CSANSGNTIYF. CDR3 sequence (DNA): TGCAGTGCTAACTCGGGAAACACCATATATTTT.

For the CDR3, the DNA is TGTGCCAGCAGCTTAGGAGAGGCGAAGACTGAAGCTTTCTTT. It specifies CASSLGEAKTEAFF. This chain uses TRBV7-9 with TRBJ1-1; no clear D. V gave up 1 base and J gave up 5 bases, with 11 bases separating them. Germline lookup yields CDR1 SEHNR and CDR2 FQNEAQ (reference sequence). This CDR3 has 14 amino acids.

The chain has TRBV15 and TRBJ2-1, with 11 nucleotides matching TRBD2. From germline, CDR1 is LNHNV and CDR2 YYDKDF (reference sequence). V lost 1 base and J lost 4; bases outside the gene matches: 9. The CDR3 is 18 residues long. CDR3 in DNA: TGTGCCACCAGCAGAGTGGGGAGGGGACTAGCGGTATACAATGAGCAGTTCTTC. Translated: CATSRVGRGLAVYNEQFF.

This clone was counted between two and nine times. This chain joins TRBV7-3 and TRBJ2-1, with 14 bases aligning to TRBD2. In germline, CDR1 is SGHTA, CDR2 FQGTGA. The CDR3 runs to 18 residues. Germline trimming cut 4 bases from V and 2 bases from J; bases unmatched to any gene: 7. CDR3 coding DNA: TGTGCCAGCAGCTCCGGGACTAGCGGGAGATACCCCTACAATGAGCAGTTCTTC. Its protein product is CASSSGTSGRYPYNEQFF.

This clone was seen only a few times. The chain employs TRBV29-1 and TRBJ2-1, with D possibly being TRBD1 (6 bases). Per germline, CDR1 SQVTM and CDR2 ANQGSEA. The CDR3 extends over 12 amino acids. Trimming removed 7 bases at V and 5 bases at J, with 12 bases between. CDR3 nucleotides: TGCAGCGCTGAGACAGGAGACAATGAGCAGTTCTTC. Encoded protein: CSAETGDNEQFF.

In its sample, this clone was seen a few times. The chain has TRBV6-4 and TRBJ1-5; 8 bases are shared with TRBD1. V was clipped by 5 bases and J by 1 base; unmatched bases: 4. Germline CDR1 MRHNA, CDR2 SNTAGT. This CDR3 has 15 amino acids. The CDR3 DNA reads TGTGCCAGCAGTCTAACAGGGGGGAGCAATCAGCCCCAGCATTTT. Encoded protein: CASSLTGGSNQPQHF.